This T cell receptor (beta chain) was identified in a study of blood T cell repertoires in COVID-19. Study background: PBMCs, B-cell-depleted T cells, or T cells provided the cDNA or gDNA that made up the material.

Using immunoSEQ multiplex PCR, the repertoire was profiled, and TCRdb retains in-frame clones only, with some absent. The data hold 340,000 or so clones, with over 70% observed a single time. Sample: peripheral blood. The clonotype comes from a man aged 25 to 40 with active or convalescent COVID-19.

CDR3 sequence reads: CASSPLDRDYNYGYTF. CDR3 DNA sequence: TGTGCCAGCTCACCATTGGACAGGGACTATAACTATGGCTACACCTTC. This chain connects TRBV18 to TRBJ1-2; 8 bases agree with TRBD1. Germline loops: CDR1 KGHSH, CDR2 LQKENI. V shed 2 bases and J 1 base; nucleotides not matched to a gene: 6. CDR3 length: 16 residues.